A selection of T cell receptor beta chains follows, all from one sample in a study of preoperative IRX-2 immunotherapy in early breast cancer. Sequencing was performed with immunoSEQ multiplex PCR; in TCRdb, only in-frame clones are kept and a portion is missing. The sample consists of 1,500 to 2,000 clones, 60% to 80% of them appearing once. The sample consisted of tumor tissue, taken after IRX-2 immunotherapy. The receptors come from a human donor with breast cancer. Both conserved end residues are part of each CDR3. The order of the fields is CDR3 protein, V gene, J gene, clone size. Clone size is given for some rows only: seen once, a few or many times, or a class if the clone is expanded.

CASSQGKGQGAQHF	TRBV11-3	TRBJ1-5	-
CASRIQAFNSPLHF	TRBV28	TRBJ1-6	large
CASSPIAASGTNEQFF	TRBV18	TRBJ2-1	-
CASSQGGASQPQHF	TRBV11-3	TRBJ1-5	-
CASRQYNGGYTF	TRBV6-8	TRBJ1-2	-
CASSLGLPEPGETQYF	TRBV13	TRBJ2-5	-
CASSESGGRVYGYTF	TRBV25-1	TRBJ1-2	-
CASSLGDRFTGELFF	TRBV11-3	TRBJ2-2	-
CASSDCPSLLVDNEKLFF	TRBV6-8	TRBJ1-4	-
CASSSGTGIHEQFF	TRBV11-3	TRBJ2-1	few
CATRRGPSSGANVLTF	TRBV28	TRBJ2-6	-
CASSSGQLSSPLHF	TRBV11-3	TRBJ1-6	-
CSVWTGDLYGYTF	TRBV29-1	TRBJ1-2	-
CAWSVLNEKLFF	TRBV30	TRBJ1-4	-
CASSLGVGSPSYEQYF	TRBV11-3	TRBJ2-7	-
CSVEEAAGGETQYF	TRBV29-1	TRBJ2-5	-
CASSPLIQGKRGYGYTF	TRBV18	TRBJ1-2	-
CASSNPDNYGYTF	TRBV19	TRBJ1-2	-
CASSLGQSFTDTQYF	TRBV11-3	TRBJ2-3	few
CSVVGQANTEAFF	TRBV29-1	TRBJ1-1	-
CATSRLGLLSGAGTGELFF	TRBV15	TRBJ2-2	-
CASRGQWSSRNQPQHF	TRBV19	TRBJ1-5	-
CASSIASAKNIQYF	TRBV19	TRBJ2-4	-
CAWTKYAVSGYTF	TRBV30	TRBJ1-2	few
CASSTLPSKGYNSPLHF	TRBV11-3	TRBJ1-6	large
CASSSWGGPEAFF	TRBV6-8	TRBJ1-1	-
CASSFDATSGNTIYF	TRBV5-1	TRBJ1-3	-
CASTRGLEETQYF	TRBV10-2	TRBJ2-5	-
CASSELAGNTGELFF	TRBV9	TRBJ2-2	-
CASRKPGTRYNEQFF	TRBV6-8	TRBJ2-1	-
CATSRTGQGANYGYTF	TRBV15	TRBJ1-2	few
CASSKRLIGTGVQDTEAFF	TRBV6-8	TRBJ1-1	-
CASSYDRYNEQFF	TRBV6-8	TRBJ2-1	once
CASSPREGGTEAFF	TRBV18	TRBJ1-1	-
CASGLRGGGGTKNIQYF	TRBV28	TRBJ2-4	few
CASEQGGSTGELFF	TRBV6-8	TRBJ2-2	once
CASSYGQGLGNEQFF	TRBV5-1	TRBJ2-1	-
CASSVTGDSGNTIYF	TRBV6-8	TRBJ1-3	-
CASSITGRSSTDTQYF	TRBV19	TRBJ2-3	-
CASSLPRDRGLSTEETQYF	TRBV11-3	TRBJ2-5	-
CASSYWGGRGMNTEAFF	TRBV6-8	TRBJ1-1	-
CASSRLAGGLYNEQFF	TRBV6-8	TRBJ2-1	once
CASSFGLAGGQETQYF	TRBV11-3	TRBJ2-5	-
CASSSGTTTVYEQYF	TRBV19	TRBJ2-7	-
CASSIAWAGLGNEQFF	TRBV19	TRBJ2-1	once
CASSHGGALGTEAFF	TRBV14	TRBJ1-1	-